The 32 T cell receptor beta chains presented below share a single source sample, sequenced in a study of blood T cell repertoires in COVID-19. Measured with immunoSEQ multiplex PCR; TCRdb has only the in-frame clones, and not every one. The sample consists of around 300,000 clones, 75% to 90% of them appearing once. Sequencing was performed on peripheral blood. These receptors were collected from a woman between 70 and 85 years old with COVID-19, enrolled during active disease.

The genes are TRBV4-2 and TRBJ2-7, with 7 bases lining up with TRBD2. Germline trimming cut 0 bases from V and 1 base from J; bases unmatched to any gene: 3. This CDR3 is 15 amino acids long. CDR1 is LGHNA and CDR2 is YNFKEQ in the germline V gene. The DNA of the CDR3 is TGTGCCAGCAGCCAAGAATCTAGCGGTTCCTACGAGCAGTACTTC. Encoded protein: CASSQESSGSYEQYF.

The chain is built from TRBV4-1 and TRBJ1-2; no clear D. V lost 4 bases, J lost 2 bases, and 11 bases lay in between. Germline CDR1 and CDR2: MGHRA and YSYEKL. This CDR3 region has 14 residues. The CDR3 DNA reads TGCGCCAGCAGCCCGTTAGGAGTCAACTATGGCTACACCTTC. Protein sequence: CASSPLGVNYGYTF.

The gene calls are TRBV2 and TRBJ2-1, with 14 bases lining up with TRBD2. The CDR3 has 15 residues. J lost 6 bases, V lost 7 bases, and 5 bases had no gene match. Germline lookup yields CDR1 SNHLY and CDR2 FYNNEI. The DNA for the CDR3 is TGTGCCAGCACCGGACTAGCGGGGGGTTCCAATGAGCAGTTCTTC. This codes for CASTGLAGGSNEQFF.

The rearrangement links TRBV3-1 (or the pseudogene TRBV3-2) to TRBJ1-2; D might be TRBD1 (5 bases). The CDR3 runs to 15 residues. Germline lookup yields CDR1 LGHDT and CDR2 YNNKEL (reference sequence). V was cut by 4 bases and J by 3 bases, with 15 bases left in between. CDR3 protein: CASSPGGGNYYGYTF. The CDR3 bases are TGTGCCAGCAGCCCGGGGGGAGGAAATTACTATGGCTACACCTTC.

The chain joins TRBV3-1 (or the pseudogene TRBV3-2) to TRBJ2-7; 8 nucleotides line up with TRBD2. Germline CDR1 reads LGHDT; CDR2 reads YNNKEL (reference sequence). The CDR3 totals 15 residues. V shed 3 bases and J 6 bases; nucleotides not matched to a gene: 10. Here the CDR3 reads CASSHRGGLSAEQYF. In DNA form, the CDR3 reads TGTGCCAGCAGCCATCGCGGGGGGCTCTCCGCCGAGCAGTACTTC.

This clone was seen a single time. CDR3 region: CAISESRQGNQPQHF. The DNA of the CDR3 is TGTGCCATCAGTGAGTCGCGACAGGGAAATCAGCCCCAGCATTTT. The chain has TRBV10-3 and TRBJ1-5; TRBD1 matches at 7 bases. Germline values: CDR1 ENHRY, CDR2 SYGVKD. V was pared by 0 bases and J by 4 bases, with 3 bases of the junction left unmatched. CDR3 length equals 15 residues.

The genes are TRBV28 and TRBJ1-2; 9 bases are a match to TRBD1. This CDR3 contains 16 residues. J was trimmed by 2 bases and V by 5 bases; bases with no gene match: 9. CDR1 and CDR2 from the germline V gene are MDHEN and SYDVKM. CDR3: CASSRAAGTGNYGYTF. The DNA for the CDR3 is TGTGCCAGCAGTCGGGCCGCTGGGACAGGGAACTATGGCTACACCTTC.

V is TRBV9 and J is TRBJ2-1; possible D gene TRBD1, 6 bases. In germline, CDR1 is SGDLS, CDR2 YYNGEE. Deletions cut 4 bases from V and 1 base from J, with 9 bases between. The CDR3 is 14 amino acids. The CDR3, as DNA: TGTGCCAGCAGCCCTCAGGGGTCCTACAATGAGCAGTTCTTC. Protein sequence: CASSPQGSYNEQFF.

V gene TRBV5-1 combines with J gene TRBJ1-4, with 10 bases that match TRBD1. CDR3 length: 16 amino acids. Trimming took 4 bases from V and 8 from J; bases not matched to a gene: 11. In germline, CDR1 is SGHRS, CDR2 YFSETQ. The CDR3 DNA reads TGCGCCAGCAGCCCACTACTGGGACAGGGGCGAGAAAAACTGTTTTTT. Amino acids: CASSPLLGQGREKLFF.

The chain joins TRBV5-5 to TRBJ1-3; D uncertain. Germline lookup yields CDR1 SGHKS and CDR2 YYEKEE (reference sequence). Trimming took off 1 base at V and 0 bases at J, with 8 bases between the two ends. There are 15 residues in the CDR3. The DNA of the CDR3 is TGTGCCAGCAGCTTGTGGCAGGCCTCTGGAAACACCATATATTTT. Protein: CASSLWQASGNTIYF.

J is TRBJ2-3 and V is TRBV15, with D perhaps matching TRBD2 (5 bases). In germline, CDR1 is LNHNV, CDR2 YYDKDF (reference sequence). The germline V and J ends were trimmed by 7 bases and 2 bases, with 19 bases remaining between them. The CDR3 is 16 residues long. CDR3 bases: TGTGCCACCACCGTAGGTGCTTTCGGGGACACAGATACGCAGTATTTT. Translating gives CATTVGAFGDTDTQYF.

The genes are TRBV6-5 and TRBJ1-2; 7 positions agree with TRBD1. Germline V gives CDR1 MNHEY, CDR2 SVGAGI. With V trimmed by 7 bases and J by 2 bases, 7 bases remained unmatched. The CDR3 is 14 residues long. CDR3 loop: CASTSLGGNYGYTF. In DNA, the CDR3 is TGTGCCAGCACCTCGTTAGGGGGCAACTATGGCTACACCTTC.

The CDR3 is CASSIGRTGVLYNSPLHF. The CDR3 coding sequence is TGTGCCAGTAGTATAGGTCGGACAGGCGTACTCTATAATTCACCCCTCCACTTT. The chain combines TRBV19 with TRBJ1-6; TRBD1 matches at 7 bases. Germline CDR1 and CDR2: LNHDA and SQIVND (reference sequence). The CDR3 covers 18 residues. Trimming at V came to 1 base and at J to 3 bases, leaving 9 bases not matched to a gene.

V and J are TRBV6-5 and TRBJ2-1; D may be TRBD2 (6 bases). The CDR3 covers 14 residues. CDR1 is MNHEY and CDR2 is SVGAGI in the germline V gene. V shed 0 bases and J shed 11 bases, with 14 bases lying between them. CDR3 in DNA: TGTGCCAGCAGTTACTCTTCGGGGGAACTTCAGCAGTTCTTC. Translation gives CASSYSSGELQQFF.

This rearrangement joins TRBV6-5 to TRBJ1-1; D possibly corresponds to TRBD1 (6 bases). V was clipped by 6 bases and J by 1 base, with 12 bases between them. The CDR3 is made up of 14 amino acids. Per the germline V gene, CDR1 is MNHEY and CDR2 is SVGAGI. The CDR3 DNA sequence: TGTGCCAGCAGGCCGGGACAAACGAACACTGAAGCTTTCTTT. Encoded protein: CASRPGQTNTEAFF.

This CDR3 reads CAWSATGTGVADTQYF. CDR3 DNA: TGTGCCTGGAGTGCGACCGGGACAGGGGTTGCAGATACGCAGTATTTT. The chain carries TRBV30 and TRBJ2-3, with 10 bases identical to TRBD1. Looked up from germline, CDR1 is GTSNPN and CDR2 is SVGIG (reference sequence). This CDR3 is 16 amino acids long. V was clipped by 1 base and J by 4 bases; unmatched bases: 8.

This sequence joins TRBV2 and TRBJ1-2; 8 nucleotides align to TRBD1. The CDR3 is made up of 14 amino acids. V gave up 11 bases and J gave up 9 bases; unmatched junction bases: 17. Per the germline V gene, CDR1 is SNHLY and CDR2 is FYNNEI. This chain's CDR3 is CAGTPQGGLWSYTF. The DNA of the CDR3 is TGTGCCGGAACACCACAGGGGGGCTTATGGAGCTACACCTTC.

This clone has more than one count but fewer than ten. This chain uses TRBV7-2 with TRBJ2-1, with D possibly matching TRBD2 (5 bases). There are 15 residues in the CDR3. V lost 0 bases and J lost 0, with 6 bases in between. In germline, CDR1 is SGHTA, CDR2 FQGNSA. CDR3 nucleotide sequence: TGTGCCAGCAGCTTAGCGGGGAGCTCCTACAATGAGCAGTTCTTC. Its translation: CASSLAGSSYNEQFF.

The count of this clone is one. The V gene is TRBV2, the J gene TRBJ2-5; TRBD2 matches 9 bases. V shed 5 bases and J 5 bases; nucleotides not matched to a gene: 18. CDR1 and CDR2 (germline): SNHLY, FYNNEI. The CDR3 runs 18 residues. The CDR3 DNA sequence: TGTGCCAGCAGTCCTACCCATCCCGGGACTAGCTCCGGTGAGACCCAGTACTTC. It translates to CASSPTHPGTSSGETQYF.

This clone was seen a handful of times. The V and J genes are TRBV7-9 and TRBJ1-2, with no clear D. Germline CDR1 is SEHNR and CDR2 is FQNEAQ (reference sequence). The CDR3 loop spans 14 amino acids. V was shortened by 4 bases and J by 9 bases, with 18 bases between the two germline ends. CDR3 residues: CASSSPEEFASYTF. The CDR3, as DNA: TGTGCCAGCAGCTCCCCAGAGGAGTTTGCGAGCTACACCTTC.

The CDR3 loop reads CATGQGPGNTIYF. DNA for the CDR3: TGTGCCACCGGTCAGGGGCCTGGAAACACCATATATTTT. The chain links TRBV15 to TRBJ1-3; D is perhaps TRBD1 (6 bases). V was shortened by 8 bases and J by 2 bases, with 10 bases between the two germline ends. This CDR3 has 13 residues. Per germline, CDR1 LNHNV and CDR2 YYDKDF (reference sequence). The full variable domain, with the rest looked up from reference TRBV15 and TRBJ1-3, is DAMVIQNPRYQVTQFGKPVTLSCSQTLNHNVMYWYQQKSSQAPKLLFHYYDKDFNNEADTPDNFQSRRPNTSFCFLDIRSPGLGDTAMYLCATGQGPGNTIYFGEGSWLTVV.

The gene calls are TRBV6-5 and TRBJ1-6, with 7 positions matching TRBD1. The trim removed 2 bases at V and 6 bases at J, leaving 7 bases unmatched. Germline V gene data show CDR1 as MNHEY and CDR2 as SVGAGI. CDR3 size: 16 residues. CDR3 sequence: CASSYDLRGVNSPLHF. The DNA of the CDR3 is TGTGCCAGCAGTTACGACCTCAGGGGGGTTAATTCACCCCTCCACTTT.

The V and J genes are TRBV27 and TRBJ1-1; a possible D gene is TRBD1 (5 bases). CDR3 length: 14 residues. V was trimmed by 2 bases and J by 5 bases, leaving 12 bases between them. Germline V gives CDR1 MNHEY, CDR2 SMNVEV (reference sequence). CDR3 sequence reads: CASSLGGVGTEAFF. The CDR3 nucleotides are TGTGCCAGCAGTTTAGGAGGGGTGGGGACTGAAGCTTTCTTT.

V and J are TRBV11-2 and TRBJ2-3, with a possible D match to TRBD2 (6 bases). The CDR3 length is 14 residues. Germline-derived CDR1 and CDR2 are SGHAT and FQNNGV. V was cut by 5 bases and J by 2 bases, with 11 bases left in between. The CDR3 protein is CASSLGDFTDTQYF. The CDR3 region has the DNA TGTGCCAGCAGCCTAGGGGACTTCACAGATACGCAGTATTTT.

The chain couples TRBV2 to TRBJ2-5; 9 bases align to TRBD2. This CDR3 comprises 16 residues. V lost 8 bases and J lost 0; bases outside the gene matches: 10. CDR1 is SNHLY and CDR2 is FYNNEI in the germline V gene. The CDR3 region is CASGRASGAYQETQYF. In nucleotides, the CDR3 is TGTGCCAGCGGGAGGGCTAGCGGGGCGTACCAAGAGACCCAGTACTTC. Combining the CDR3 with reference TRBV2 and TRBJ2-5 gives the whole variable domain EPEVTQTPSHQVTQMGQEVILRCVPISNHLYFYWYRQILGQKVEFLVSFYNNEISEKSEIFDDQFSVERPDGSNFTLKIRSTKLEDSAMYFCASGRASGAYQETQYFGPGTRLLVL.

The genes are TRBV4-3 and TRBJ2-3; TRBD2 aligns across 11 bases. CDR3 length equals 15 residues. Germline trimming cut 4 bases from V and 7 bases from J; bases unmatched to any gene: 7. The V gene's germline CDR1 is LGHNA and CDR2 YSLEER. This chain's CDR3 is CASSLIAGGAYTQYF. In nucleotides, the CDR3 is TGCGCCAGCAGCCTTATAGCGGGGGGGGCCTATACGCAGTATTTT.

The chain carries TRBV5-1 and TRBJ1-2; unclear D gene. The V gene's germline CDR1 is SGHRS and CDR2 YFSETQ. V shed 5 bases and J shed 2 bases, with 16 bases lying between them. The CDR3 covers 15 residues. CDR3 sequence reads: CASRTLVSFNYGYTF. The CDR3 nucleotides read TGCGCCAGCAGAACTCTAGTCAGCTTCAACTATGGCTACACCTTC.

This rearrangement joins TRBV19 to TRBJ2-2, with no clear D. The CDR3 consists of 16 residues. Trimming shortened V by 3 bases and J by 0 bases, and 11 bases separated the two germline ends. Per the germline V gene, CDR1 is LNHDA and CDR2 is SQIVND (reference sequence). In nucleotides, the CDR3 is TGTGCCAGTAGTATGCTTCTAACAGCGAACACCGGGGAGCTGTTTTTT. It specifies CASSMLLTANTGELFF.

The gene calls are TRBV12-3 or TRBV12-4 and TRBJ1-5, with a tentative D call TRBD1 (5 bases). With 3 bases removed from V and 6 bases from J, the gap between germline ends came to 9 bases. The CDR3 consists of 13 residues. This chain's CDR3 is CASSLAGSQPQHF. DNA for the CDR3: TGTGCCAGCAGTTTGGCAGGGTCTCAGCCCCAGCATTTT.

The chain combines TRBV5-1 with TRBJ1-2, with D hard to call. Deletions cut 2 bases from V and 4 bases from J, with 3 bases between. The CDR3 is 11 residues long. CDR1 is SGHRS and CDR2 is YFSETQ in the germline V gene. Written as DNA, the CDR3 is TGCGCCAGCAGCTTCGGCTATGGCTACACCTTC. Its translation: CASSFGYGYTF.

The chain couples TRBV5-1 to TRBJ1-5, with D unresolved. The CDR3 loop spans 15 amino acids. V gave up 0 bases and J gave up 7 bases, with 14 bases separating them. Germline CDR1 is SGHRS and CDR2 is YFSETQ. CDR3 in DNA: TGCGCCAGCAGCTTGGGACCCGGGGTGAACCAGCCCCAGCATTTT. This translates into CASSLGPGVNQPQHF.

This clone was seen a handful of times. The V call is TRBV14, the J call TRBJ1-2, with TRBD1 matching 12 bases. V gave up 6 bases and J gave up 7 bases; unmatched junction bases: 9. The germline V gene has CDR1 SGHDN and CDR2 FVKESK. The CDR3 is 15 residues long. CDR3 in amino acids: CASSPTRDRGLGYTF. The CDR3 bases are TGTGCCAGCAGTCCTACCCGGGACAGGGGGCTTGGCTACACCTTC.